These 22 T cell receptor beta chains came from one sample sequenced in a study of OX40 agonist ivuxolimab in advanced cancers. This table comes from immunoSEQ multiplex PCR, and its TCRdb copy is limited to in-frame clones, with some not included. This table holds 15,000 to 20,000 clones, roughly 73% found once. The starting material was CD4+ or CD8+ T cells sorted from blood, obtained in a trial of the OX40 agonist ivuxolimab. The receptors stem from an adult with an advanced solid tumor such as melanoma, head and neck, liver or kidney cancer.

The chain carries TRBV6-5 and TRBJ2-7, with D perhaps given as TRBD1 or TRBD2 (5 bases each). This CDR3 comprises 14 residues. The ends were cut back, 10 bases at V and 4 bases at J, with 20 bases in the middle. Looked up from germline, CDR1 is MNHEY and CDR2 is SVGAGI. CDR3 nucleotide sequence: TGTGCCAATACGATCCGGGGCTTTAGATACGAGCAGTACTTC. It specifies CANTIRGFRYEQYF.

This chain connects TRBV14 to TRBJ2-7; possible D gene TRBD1, 6 bases. From germline, CDR1 is SGHDN and CDR2 FVKESK. Trimming shortened V by 4 bases and J by 0 bases, and 13 bases separated the two germline ends. CDR3 length: 15 residues. The CDR3: CASSPDRSISYEQYF. DNA of the CDR3: TGTGCCAGCAGCCCCGACAGGAGTATCTCCTACGAGCAGTACTTC.

J is TRBJ1-1 and V is TRBV19; D not resolved. Germline CDR1 reads LNHDA; CDR2 reads SQIVND (reference sequence). V lost 5 bases, J lost 1 base, and 8 bases lay in between. The CDR3 runs 13 residues. CDR3 loop: CASSPYRNTEAFF. As DNA, the CDR3 is TGTGCCAGTAGTCCCTACAGGAACACTGAAGCTTTCTTT.

A single count supports this clone. The J gene is TRBJ2-5, the V gene TRBV7-2, with 12 bases that match TRBD2. Matching the DNA end better, TRBJ2-7 makes the J call doubtful. The CDR3 has 18 residues. Per the germline V gene, CDR1 is SGHTA and CDR2 is FQGNSA. The CDR3 protein is CASSPRGALAGGPIEQYF. CDR3 in DNA: TGTGCCAGCAGCCCGCGGGGTGCGCTAGCGGGAGGGCCCATCGAGCAGTACTTC.

V usage is TRBV6-1 and J usage is TRBJ1-4, with 8 bases identical to TRBD1. Germline V gene lookup returns CDR1 MNHNS and CDR2 SASEGT. The junction had 4 bases not matched to a gene; V was cut back by 0 bases and J by 7 bases. The CDR3 covers 15 residues. In DNA form, the CDR3 reads TGTGCCAGCAGTGAAGCATCGACAGGGGTTGAAAAACTGTTTTTT. Protein: CASSEASTGVEKLFF.

The chain recombines TRBV19 with TRBJ2-2, with 13 nucleotides matching TRBD2. The length of the CDR3 is 19 residues. Trimming cost V 9 bases and J 6 bases; bases outside gene matches: 19. The germline V gene encodes CDR1 LNHDA and CDR2 SQIVND (reference sequence). The CDR3 DNA reads TGTGCCAGCGTAGGGGACAGGGGACTAGCGGGATCCGCTTCCGGGGAGCTGTTTTTT. Translated: CASVGDRGLAGSASGELFF.

In this sample, this clone turned up a few times. V is TRBV19 and J is TRBJ1-5; D call uncertain. Germline V gene lookup returns CDR1 LNHDA and CDR2 SQIVND (reference sequence). This CDR3 is 13 amino acids long. V dropped 5 bases and J dropped 6 bases, with 11 bases sitting between them. CDR3 coding DNA: TGTGCCAGTAGTGGAATTCACGGTCAGCCCCAGCATTTT. It is translated as CASSGIHGQPQHF. Looking up the rest from reference TRBV19 and TRBJ1-5 gives the full variable domain: DGGITQSPKYLFRKEGQNVTLSCEQNLNHDAMYWYRQDPGQGLRLIYYSQIVNDFQKGDIAEGYSVSREKKESFPLTVTSAQKNPTAFYLCASSGIHGQPQHFGDGTRLSIL.

This clone has only a few counts. The chain carries TRBV9 and TRBJ2-2; possibly TRBD2 for D (6 bases). Germline V gene lookup returns CDR1 SGDLS and CDR2 YYNGEE. The V and J ends lost 2 bases and 7 bases respectively, with 15 bases between them. This CDR3 is 15 amino acids long. The CDR3: CASSVRLDGDGELFF. The CDR3 DNA sequence: TGTGCCAGCAGCGTTAGACTAGATGGTGACGGGGAGCTGTTTTTT. The full variable domain, its missing parts supplied by reference TRBV9 and TRBJ2-2, is DSGVTQTPKHLITATGQRVTLRCSPRSGDLSVYWYQQSLDQGLQFLIQYYNGEERAKGNILERFSAQQFPDLHSELNLSSLELGDSALYFCASSVRLDGDGELFFGEGSRLTVL.

This clone was detected only once. J is TRBJ2-2 and V is TRBV11-2; 10 bases are a match to TRBD2. CDR3 length equals 17 residues. V lost 5 bases to trimming and J lost 3 bases; unmatched junction nucleotides: 9. Germline V lookup: CDR1 SGHAT, CDR2 FQNNGV. In DNA form, the CDR3 reads TGTGCCAGCAGCGAGACTAGCGGGTATACCTACACCGGGGAGCTGTTTTTT. This translates into CASSETSGYTYTGELFF.

The genes are TRBV10-2 and TRBJ2-1, with 9 positions matching TRBD2. The trim removed 4 bases at V and 6 bases at J, leaving 7 bases unmatched. Germline assignment: CDR1 WSHSY and CDR2 SAAADI. This CDR3 is 15 amino acids long. The CDR3 loop reads CASSGVAGVLNEQFF. The CDR3 DNA reads TGCGCCAGCAGTGGTGTAGCGGGAGTCCTCAATGAGCAGTTCTTC.

The chain recombines TRBV29-1 with TRBJ2-1; D is unclear. V lost 1 base, J lost 0 bases, and 13 bases lay in between. Germline values: CDR1 SQVTM, CDR2 ANQGSEA. The CDR3 has 16 amino acids. In DNA form, the CDR3 reads TGCAGCGTTGAAGGTACTATCGAAAGCTCCTACAATGAGCAGTTCTTC. Its translation: CSVEGTIESSYNEQFF.

This chain connects TRBV5-8 to TRBJ2-1, with D perhaps matching TRBD1 (5 bases). The CDR3 is 12 amino acids. The ends were cut back, 3 bases at V and 7 bases at J, with 8 bases in the middle. Per the germline V gene, CDR1 is SGHTS and CDR2 is YDEGEE. The CDR3 protein is CASSWGLNEQFF. The CDR3 DNA follows: TGTGCCAGCAGCTGGGGCCTGAATGAGCAGTTCTTC.

This sequence joins TRBV7-9 and TRBJ2-1; 7 bases align to TRBD1. In germline, CDR1 is SEHNR, CDR2 FQNEAQ (reference sequence). CDR3 size: 15 residues. V was pared by 6 bases and J by 6 bases, with 11 bases of the junction left unmatched. For the CDR3, the DNA is TGTGCCAGCAGTCACCGGGACAGATTTAGCAATGAGCAGTTCTTC. Translated: CASSHRDRFSNEQFF.

This chain joins TRBV7-8 and TRBJ2-7; 8 nucleotides agree with TRBD2. The CDR3 has 15 amino acids. Losses at the gene ends were 1 base for V and 6 bases for J; bases not matched to a gene: 8. CDR1 is SGHVS and CDR2 is FQNEAQ in the germline V gene. The CDR3 protein is CASSLVRGRTPEQYF. DNA of the CDR3: TGTGCCAGCAGCTTAGTTCGCGGGAGGACCCCCGAGCAGTACTTC.

The rearrangement joins TRBV10-2 to TRBJ2-7, with TRBD2 as a possible D gene (6 bases). The germline V gene has CDR1 WSHSY and CDR2 SAAADI. The CDR3 loop spans 20 amino acids. V was shortened by 7 bases and J by 2 bases, with 33 bases between the two germline ends. Here the CDR3 DNA reads TGCGCCAGCATAACCCCTGGGGCGGGACGCGGGGATCCGAAAACCTACGAGCAGTACTTC. Its translation: CASITPGAGRGDPKTYEQYF.

By frequency in the sample, this clone is medium-sized. J is TRBJ2-1 and V is TRBV16, with D perhaps TRBD2 (5 bases). Trimming shortened V by 2 bases and J by 3 bases, and 14 bases separated the two germline ends. Germline CDR1 and CDR2: KGHSY and FQNENV. The CDR3 has 16 residues. This CDR3 reads CASSQGLPSSYNEQFF. The CDR3 region has the DNA TGTGCCAGCAGCCAAGGCCTGCCTAGCAGCTACAATGAGCAGTTCTTC.

CDR3 sequence reads: CASSEGLAGTFDEQFF. The CDR3 nucleotides read TGTGCCAGCAGTGAAGGACTAGCGGGAACGTTCGATGAGCAGTTCTTC. The chain combines TRBV6-1 with TRBJ2-1; 11 nucleotides line up with TRBD2. V shed 1 base and J 8 bases; nucleotides not matched to a gene: 7. The CDR3 totals 16 residues. Germline CDR1 reads MNHNS; CDR2 reads SASEGT.

The chain couples TRBV30 to TRBJ2-1; 7 bases are shared with TRBD1. Germline CDR1 reads GTSNPN; CDR2 reads SVGIG (reference sequence). J gave up 3 bases and V 0 bases, and 5 bases lay outside the gene matches. This CDR3 is 15 amino acids long. In DNA form, the CDR3 reads TGTGCCTGGAGTGTACGACAGGGAATCTACAATGAGCAGTTCTTC. Encoded protein: CAWSVRQGIYNEQFF. Full variable domain (missing parts from reference TRBV30 and TRBJ2-1): SQTIHQWPATLVQPVGSPLSLECTVEGTSNPNLYWYRQAAGRGLQLLFYSVGIGQISSEVPQNLSASRPQDRQFILSSKKLLLSDSGFYLCAWSVRQGIYNEQFFGPGTRLTVL.

This chain uses TRBV6-5 with TRBJ2-3; 8 bases fit TRBD1. The V gene end was trimmed by 5 bases and the J gene end by 2 bases; junction bases not matched to a gene: 6. The CDR3 consists of 15 residues. CDR1 is MNHEY, CDR2 SVGAGI, per germline. The CDR3 region has the DNA TGTGCCAGCAGTGCAGGACAGGGCCACACAGATACGCAGTATTTT. It translates to CASSAGQGHTDTQYF.

V gene TRBV7-9 combines with J gene TRBJ2-5; no definite D call. CDR3 size: 15 residues. V lost 2 bases, J lost 2 bases, and 12 bases lay in between. Germline V gene data show CDR1 as SEHNR and CDR2 as FQNEAQ (reference sequence). As DNA, the CDR3 is TGTGCCAGCAGCTTAAGTAGGACGGTACAAGAGACCCAGTACTTC. Residues: CASSLSRTVQETQYF.

V is TRBV10-3 and J is TRBJ2-5; D assignment may be TRBD1 or TRBD2 (5 bases each). V was shortened by 1 base and J by 5 bases, with 14 bases between the two germline ends. The CDR3 consists of 15 residues. Germline CDR1 reads ENHRY; CDR2 reads SYGVKD. The CDR3 bases are TGTGCCATCAGTGAGTTTTCTCTGGGGGACGAGACCCAGTACTTC. It translates to CAISEFSLGDETQYF.

The chain couples TRBV7-9 to TRBJ2-1; no definite D call. This CDR3 is built from 15 residues. Germline V gene lookup returns CDR1 SEHNR and CDR2 FQNEAQ (reference sequence). The ends were cut back, 5 bases at V and 8 bases at J, with 19 bases in the middle. The CDR3 nucleotides read TGTGCCAGCAGCCCCCCTGGGCTAGACTTTCATGAGCAGTTCTTC. Its protein product is CASSPPGLDFHEQFF.